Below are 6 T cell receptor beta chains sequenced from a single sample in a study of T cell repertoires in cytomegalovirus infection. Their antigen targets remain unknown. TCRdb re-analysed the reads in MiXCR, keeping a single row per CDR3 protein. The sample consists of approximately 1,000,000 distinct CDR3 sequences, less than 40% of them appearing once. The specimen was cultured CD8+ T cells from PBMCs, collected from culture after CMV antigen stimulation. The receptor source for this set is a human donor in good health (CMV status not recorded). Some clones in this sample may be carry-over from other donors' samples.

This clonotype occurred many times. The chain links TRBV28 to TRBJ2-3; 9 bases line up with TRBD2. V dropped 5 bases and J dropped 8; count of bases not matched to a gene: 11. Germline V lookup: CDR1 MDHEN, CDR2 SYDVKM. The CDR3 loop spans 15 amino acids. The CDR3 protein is CASSPPSGLATTQYF. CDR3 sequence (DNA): TGTGCCAGCAGTCCCCCTTCGGGACTAGCAACTACGCAGTATTTT. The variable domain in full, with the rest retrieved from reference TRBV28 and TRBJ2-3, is DVKVTQSSRYLVKRTGEKVFLECVQDMDHENMFWYRQDPGLGLRLIYFSYDVKMKEKGDIPEGYSVSREKKERFSLILESASTNQTSMYLCASSPPSGLATTQYFGPGTRLTVL.

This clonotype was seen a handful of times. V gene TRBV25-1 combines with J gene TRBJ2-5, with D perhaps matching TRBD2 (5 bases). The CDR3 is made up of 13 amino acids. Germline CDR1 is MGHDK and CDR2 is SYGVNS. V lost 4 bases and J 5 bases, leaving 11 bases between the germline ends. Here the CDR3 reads CASSGGLTETQYF. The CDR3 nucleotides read TGTGCCAGCAGTGGAGGACTTACGGAGACCCAGTACTTC.

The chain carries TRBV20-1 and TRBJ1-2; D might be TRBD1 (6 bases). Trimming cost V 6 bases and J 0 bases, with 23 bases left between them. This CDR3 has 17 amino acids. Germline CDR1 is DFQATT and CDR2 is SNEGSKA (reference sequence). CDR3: CSAPLDSPTVANYGYTF. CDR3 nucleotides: TGCAGTGCACCCTTGGACAGTCCCACGGTAGCTAACTATGGCTACACCTTC.

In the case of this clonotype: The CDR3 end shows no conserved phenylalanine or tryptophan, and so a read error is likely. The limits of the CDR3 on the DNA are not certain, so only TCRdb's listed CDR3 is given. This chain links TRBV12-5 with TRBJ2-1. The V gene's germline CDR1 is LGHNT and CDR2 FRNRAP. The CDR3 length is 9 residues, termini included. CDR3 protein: CASGLSPQA.

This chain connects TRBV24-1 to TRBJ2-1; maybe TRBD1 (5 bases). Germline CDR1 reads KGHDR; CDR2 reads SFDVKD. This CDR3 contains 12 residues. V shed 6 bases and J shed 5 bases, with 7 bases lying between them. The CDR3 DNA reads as TGTGCCACCAGTACAGGAGACAATGAGCAGTTCTTC. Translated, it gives CATSTGDNEQFF.

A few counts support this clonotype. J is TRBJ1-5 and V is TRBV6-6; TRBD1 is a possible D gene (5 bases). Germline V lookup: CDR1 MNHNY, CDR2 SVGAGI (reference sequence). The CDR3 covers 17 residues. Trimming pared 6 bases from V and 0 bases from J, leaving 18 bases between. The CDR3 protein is CASSLAGGVYSNQPQHF. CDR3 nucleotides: TGTGCCAGCAGCCTCGCCGGAGGGGTTTATAGCAATCAGCCCCAGCATTTT.